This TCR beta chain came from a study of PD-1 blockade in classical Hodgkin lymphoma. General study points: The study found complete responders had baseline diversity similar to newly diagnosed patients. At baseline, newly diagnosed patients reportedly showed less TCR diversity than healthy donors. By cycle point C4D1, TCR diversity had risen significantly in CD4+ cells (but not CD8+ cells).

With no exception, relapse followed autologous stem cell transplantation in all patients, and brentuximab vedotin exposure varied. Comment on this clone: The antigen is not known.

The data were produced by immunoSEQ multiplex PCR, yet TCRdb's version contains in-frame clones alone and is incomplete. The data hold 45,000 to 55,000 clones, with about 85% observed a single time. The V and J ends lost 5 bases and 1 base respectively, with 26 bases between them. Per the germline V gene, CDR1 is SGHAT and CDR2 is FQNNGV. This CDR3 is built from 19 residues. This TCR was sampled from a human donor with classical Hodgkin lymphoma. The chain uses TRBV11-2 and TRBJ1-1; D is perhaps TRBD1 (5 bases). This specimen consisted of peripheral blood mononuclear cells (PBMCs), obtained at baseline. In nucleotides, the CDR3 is TGTGCCAGCAGCCTCCGCCCCTCCTGGGGGAGGGCCGAGAACACTGAAGCTTTCTTT. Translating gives CASSLRPSWGRAENTEAFF.